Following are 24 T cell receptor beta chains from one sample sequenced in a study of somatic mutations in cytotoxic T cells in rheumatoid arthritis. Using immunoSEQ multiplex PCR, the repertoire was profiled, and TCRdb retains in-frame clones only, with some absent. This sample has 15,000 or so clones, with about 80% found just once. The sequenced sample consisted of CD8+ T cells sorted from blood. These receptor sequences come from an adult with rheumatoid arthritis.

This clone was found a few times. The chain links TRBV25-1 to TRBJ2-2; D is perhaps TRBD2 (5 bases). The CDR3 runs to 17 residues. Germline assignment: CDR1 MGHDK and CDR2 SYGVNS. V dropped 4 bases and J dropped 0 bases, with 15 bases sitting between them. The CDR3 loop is CASSASLRGTNTGELFF. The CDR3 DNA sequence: TGTGCCAGCAGTGCTTCACTCCGGGGAACGAACACCGGGGAGCTGTTTTTT.

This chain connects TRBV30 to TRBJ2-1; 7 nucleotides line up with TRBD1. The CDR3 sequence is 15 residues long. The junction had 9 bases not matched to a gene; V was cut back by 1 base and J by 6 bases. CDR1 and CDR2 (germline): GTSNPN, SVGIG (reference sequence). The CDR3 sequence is CAWSGETGLPNEQFF. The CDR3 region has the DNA TGTGCCTGGAGTGGAGAGACAGGGCTTCCCAATGAGCAGTTCTTC. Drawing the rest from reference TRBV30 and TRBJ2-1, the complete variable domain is SQTIHQWPATLVQPVGSPLSLECTVEGTSNPNLYWYRQAAGRGLQLLFYSVGIGQISSEVPQNLSASRPQDRQFILSSKKLLLSDSGFYLCAWSGETGLPNEQFFGPGTRLTVL.

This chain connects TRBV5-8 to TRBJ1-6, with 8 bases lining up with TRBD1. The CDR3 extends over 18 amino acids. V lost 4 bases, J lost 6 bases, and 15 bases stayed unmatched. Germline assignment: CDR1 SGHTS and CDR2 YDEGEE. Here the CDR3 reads CASSRTGPVENINSPLHF. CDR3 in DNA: TGTGCCAGCAGCCGGACAGGGCCTGTGGAAAATATTAATTCACCCCTCCACTTT.

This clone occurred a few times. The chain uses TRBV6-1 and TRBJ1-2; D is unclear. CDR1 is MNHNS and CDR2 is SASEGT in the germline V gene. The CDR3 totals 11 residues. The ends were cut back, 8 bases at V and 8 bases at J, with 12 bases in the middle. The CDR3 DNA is TGTGCCAGCTCGGAGGGAATAGGCTACACCTTC. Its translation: CASSEGIGYTF.

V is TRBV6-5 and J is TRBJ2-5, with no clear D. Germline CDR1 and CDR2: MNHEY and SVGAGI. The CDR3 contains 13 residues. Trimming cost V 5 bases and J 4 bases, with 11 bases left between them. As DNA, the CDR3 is TGTGCCAGCAGTGCCTATAGCTTAGAGACCCAGTACTTC. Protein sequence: CASSAYSLETQYF.

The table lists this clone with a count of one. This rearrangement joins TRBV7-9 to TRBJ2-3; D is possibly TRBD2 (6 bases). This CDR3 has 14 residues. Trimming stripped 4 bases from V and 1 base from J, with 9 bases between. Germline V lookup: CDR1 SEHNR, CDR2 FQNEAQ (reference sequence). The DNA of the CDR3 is TGTGCCAGCAGCTCGGGACTCGGCACAGATACGCAGTATTTT. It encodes CASSSGLGTDTQYF. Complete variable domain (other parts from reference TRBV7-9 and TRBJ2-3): DTGVSQNPRHKITKRGQNVTFRCDPISEHNRLYWYRQTLGQGPEFLTYFQNEAQLEKSRLLSDRFSAERPKGSFSTLEIQRTEQGDSAMYLCASSSGLGTDTQYFGPGTRLTVL.

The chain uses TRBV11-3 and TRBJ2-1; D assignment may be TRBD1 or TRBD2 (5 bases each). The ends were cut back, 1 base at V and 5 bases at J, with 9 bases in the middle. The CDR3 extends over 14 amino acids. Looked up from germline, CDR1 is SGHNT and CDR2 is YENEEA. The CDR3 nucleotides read TGTGCCAGCAGCTTAGTAGGGACCCACAATGAGCAGTTCTTC. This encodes CASSLVGTHNEQFF.

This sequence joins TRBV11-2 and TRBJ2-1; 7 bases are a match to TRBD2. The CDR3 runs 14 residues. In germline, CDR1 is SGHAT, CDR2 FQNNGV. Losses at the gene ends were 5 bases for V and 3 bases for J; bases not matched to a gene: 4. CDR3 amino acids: CASSSSGHYNEQFF. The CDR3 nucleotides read TGTGCCAGCAGCAGTAGCGGGCACTACAATGAGCAGTTCTTC.

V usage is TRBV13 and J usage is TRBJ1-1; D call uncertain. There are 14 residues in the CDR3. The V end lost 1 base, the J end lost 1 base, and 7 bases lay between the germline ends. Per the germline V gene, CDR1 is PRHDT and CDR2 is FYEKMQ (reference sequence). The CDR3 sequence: CASSLEGGNTEAFF. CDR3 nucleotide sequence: TGTGCCAGCAGCTTAGAGGGCGGGAACACTGAAGCTTTCTTT.

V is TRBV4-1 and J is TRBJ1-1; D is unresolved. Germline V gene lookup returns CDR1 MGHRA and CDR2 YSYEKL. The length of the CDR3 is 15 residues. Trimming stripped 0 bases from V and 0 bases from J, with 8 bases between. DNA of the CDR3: TGCGCCAGCAGCCAAGAGGTTCAGATGAACACTGAAGCTTTCTTT. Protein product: CASSQEVQMNTEAFF.

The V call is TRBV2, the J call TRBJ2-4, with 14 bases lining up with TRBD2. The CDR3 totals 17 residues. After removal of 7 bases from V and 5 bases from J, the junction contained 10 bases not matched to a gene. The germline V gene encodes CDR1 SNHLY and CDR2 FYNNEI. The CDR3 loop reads CASNPGLAGEEENIQYF. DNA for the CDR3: TGTGCCAGCAACCCGGGACTAGCGGGGGAGGAGGAAAACATTCAGTACTTC.

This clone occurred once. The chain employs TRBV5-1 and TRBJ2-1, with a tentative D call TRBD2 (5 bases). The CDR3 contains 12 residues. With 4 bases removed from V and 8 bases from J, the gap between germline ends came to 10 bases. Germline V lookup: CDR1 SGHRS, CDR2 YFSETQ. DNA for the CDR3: TGCGCCAGCAGCCCGGGGAATGATGAGCAGTTCTTC. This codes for CASSPGNDEQFF.

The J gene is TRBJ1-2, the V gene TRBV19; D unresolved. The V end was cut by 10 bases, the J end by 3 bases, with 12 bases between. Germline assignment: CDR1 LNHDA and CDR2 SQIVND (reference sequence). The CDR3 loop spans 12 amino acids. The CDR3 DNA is TGTGCCACTACCGAGGATTACTATGGCTACACCTTC. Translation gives CATTEDYYGYTF.

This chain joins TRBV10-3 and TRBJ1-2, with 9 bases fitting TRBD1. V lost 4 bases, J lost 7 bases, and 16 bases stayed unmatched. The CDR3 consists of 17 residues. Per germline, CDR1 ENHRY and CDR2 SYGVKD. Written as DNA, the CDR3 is TGTGCCATCAGTGCGCGGGGGGACAGGGAGAACGCTAGTGGCTACACCTTC. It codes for CAISARGDRENASGYTF.

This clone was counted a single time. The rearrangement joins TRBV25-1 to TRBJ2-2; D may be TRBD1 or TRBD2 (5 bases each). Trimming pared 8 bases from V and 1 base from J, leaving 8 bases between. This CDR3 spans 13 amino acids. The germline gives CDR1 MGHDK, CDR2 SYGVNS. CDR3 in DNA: TGTGCCAGCCTTGGGGGGAACACCGGGGAGCTGTTTTTT. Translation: CASLGGNTGELFF.

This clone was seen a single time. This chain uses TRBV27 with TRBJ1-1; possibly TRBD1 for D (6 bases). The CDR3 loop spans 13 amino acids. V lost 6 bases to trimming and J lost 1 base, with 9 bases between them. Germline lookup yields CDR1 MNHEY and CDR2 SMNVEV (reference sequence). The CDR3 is CASSPTGNTEAFF. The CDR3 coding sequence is TGTGCCAGCAGCCCGACAGGGAACACTGAAGCTTTCTTT.

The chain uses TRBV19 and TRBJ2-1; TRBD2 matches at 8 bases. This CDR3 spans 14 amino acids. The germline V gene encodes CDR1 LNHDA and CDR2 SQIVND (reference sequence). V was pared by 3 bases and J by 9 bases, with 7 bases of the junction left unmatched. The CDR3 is CASSISGGVIEQFF. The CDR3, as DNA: TGTGCCAGTAGTATTTCGGGAGGGGTTATTGAGCAGTTCTTC. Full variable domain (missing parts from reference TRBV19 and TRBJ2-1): DGGITQSPKYLFRKEGQNVTLSCEQNLNHDAMYWYRQDPGQGLRLIYYSQIVNDFQKGDIAEGYSVSREKKESFPLTVTSAQKNPTAFYLCASSISGGVIEQFFGPGTRLTVL.

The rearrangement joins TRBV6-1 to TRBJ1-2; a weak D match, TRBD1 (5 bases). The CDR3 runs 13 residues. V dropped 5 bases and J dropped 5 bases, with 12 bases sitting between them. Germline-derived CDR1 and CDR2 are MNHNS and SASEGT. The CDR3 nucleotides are TGTGCCAGCAGTCACCGACAGATTTATGGCTACACCTTC. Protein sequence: CASSHRQIYGYTF.

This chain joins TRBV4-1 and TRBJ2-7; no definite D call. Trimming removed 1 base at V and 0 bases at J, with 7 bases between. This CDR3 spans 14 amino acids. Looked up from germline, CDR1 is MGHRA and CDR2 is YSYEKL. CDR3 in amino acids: CASSQGRDSYEQYF. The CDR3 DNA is TGCGCCAGCAGCCAAGGCCGAGACTCCTACGAGCAGTACTTC.

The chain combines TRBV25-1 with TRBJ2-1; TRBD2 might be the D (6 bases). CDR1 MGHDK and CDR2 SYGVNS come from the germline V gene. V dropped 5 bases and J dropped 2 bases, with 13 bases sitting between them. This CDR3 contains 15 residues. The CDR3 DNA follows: TGTGCCAGCAGTTCCCGGGAGCTCACCTACAATGAGCAGTTCTTC. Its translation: CASSSRELTYNEQFF. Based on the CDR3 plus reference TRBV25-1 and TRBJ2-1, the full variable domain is EADIYQTPRYLVIGTGKKITLECSQTMGHDKMYWYQQDPGMELHLIHYSYGVNSTEKGDLSSESTVSRIRTEHFPLTLESARPSHTSQYLCASSSRELTYNEQFFGPGTRLTVL.

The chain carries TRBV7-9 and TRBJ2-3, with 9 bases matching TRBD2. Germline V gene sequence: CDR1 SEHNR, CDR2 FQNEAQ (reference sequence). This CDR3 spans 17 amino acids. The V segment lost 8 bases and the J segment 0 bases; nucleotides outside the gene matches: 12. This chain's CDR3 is CASCLGSGGRSTDTQYF. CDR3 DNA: TGTGCCAGCTGCCTTGGTAGCGGGGGCCGAAGCACAGATACGCAGTATTTT.

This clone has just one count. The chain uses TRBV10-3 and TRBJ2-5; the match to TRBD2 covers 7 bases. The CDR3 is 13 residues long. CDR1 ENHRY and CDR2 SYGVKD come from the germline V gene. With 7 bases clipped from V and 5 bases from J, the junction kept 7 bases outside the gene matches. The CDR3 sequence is CAITAGPRETQYF. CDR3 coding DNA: TGTGCCATCACAGCGGGGCCCCGGGAGACCCAGTACTTC.

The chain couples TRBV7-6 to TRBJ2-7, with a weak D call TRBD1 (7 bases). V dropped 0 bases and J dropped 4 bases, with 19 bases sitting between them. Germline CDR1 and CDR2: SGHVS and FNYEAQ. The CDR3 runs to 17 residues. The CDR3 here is CASSLAMGGRGPYEQYF. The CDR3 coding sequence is TGTGCCAGCAGCTTAGCAATGGGGGGAAGGGGGCCTTACGAGCAGTACTTC.

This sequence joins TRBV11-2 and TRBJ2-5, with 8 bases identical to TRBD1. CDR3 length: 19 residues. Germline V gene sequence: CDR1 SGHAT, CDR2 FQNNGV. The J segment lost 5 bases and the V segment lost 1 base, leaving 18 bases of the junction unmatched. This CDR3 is CASSLVGGAGGAVVETQYF. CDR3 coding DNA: TGTGCCAGCAGCTTAGTGGGGGGCGCAGGGGGCGCGGTTGTGGAGACCCAGTACTTC.